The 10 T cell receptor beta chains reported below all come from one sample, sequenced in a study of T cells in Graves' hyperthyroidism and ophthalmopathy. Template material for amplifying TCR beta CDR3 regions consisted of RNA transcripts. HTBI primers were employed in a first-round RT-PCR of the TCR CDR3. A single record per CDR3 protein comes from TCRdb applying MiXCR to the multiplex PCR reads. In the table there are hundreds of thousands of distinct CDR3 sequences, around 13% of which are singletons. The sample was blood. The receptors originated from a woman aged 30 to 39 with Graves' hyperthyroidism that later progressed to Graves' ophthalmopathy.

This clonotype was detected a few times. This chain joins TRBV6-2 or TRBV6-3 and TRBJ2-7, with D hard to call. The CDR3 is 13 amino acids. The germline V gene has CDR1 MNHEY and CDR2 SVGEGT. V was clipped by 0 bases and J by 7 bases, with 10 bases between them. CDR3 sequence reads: CASSYSESGEQYF. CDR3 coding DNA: TGTGCCAGCAGTTACTCCGAAAGTGGGGAGCAGTACTTC.

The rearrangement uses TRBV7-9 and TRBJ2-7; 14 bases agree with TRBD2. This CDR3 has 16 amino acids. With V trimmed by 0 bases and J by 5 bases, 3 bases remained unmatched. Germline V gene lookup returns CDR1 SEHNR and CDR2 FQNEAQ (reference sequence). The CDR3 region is CASSLAGTSGRNEQYF. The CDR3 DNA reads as TGTGCCAGCAGCTTAGCGGGGACTAGCGGGAGAAACGAGCAGTACTTC.

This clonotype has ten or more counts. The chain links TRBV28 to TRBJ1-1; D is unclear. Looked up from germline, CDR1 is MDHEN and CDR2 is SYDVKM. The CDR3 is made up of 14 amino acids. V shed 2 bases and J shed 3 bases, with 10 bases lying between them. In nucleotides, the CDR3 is TGTGCCAGCAGTTTAGGTGGGATGTACACTGAAGCTTTCTTT. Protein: CASSLGGMYTEAFF.

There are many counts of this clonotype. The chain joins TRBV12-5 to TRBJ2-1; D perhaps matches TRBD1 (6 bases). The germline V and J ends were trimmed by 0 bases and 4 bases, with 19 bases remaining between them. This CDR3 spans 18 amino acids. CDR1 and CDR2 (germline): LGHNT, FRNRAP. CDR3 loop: CASGLVPRSSGQYNEQFF. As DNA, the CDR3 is TGTGCTAGTGGTTTGGTACCTCGTAGCTCGGGACAATACAATGAGCAGTTCTTC.

Here the CDR3 reads CASSLGQIPLHF. CDR3 in DNA: TGTGCCAGCAGCTTAGGACAGATCCCCCTCCACTTT. V usage is TRBV7-2 and J usage is TRBJ1-6, with D perhaps matching TRBD1 (5 bases). CDR3 length: 12 residues. Trimming cost V 1 base and J 13 bases, with 8 bases left between them. Germline values: CDR1 SGHTA, CDR2 FQGNSA.

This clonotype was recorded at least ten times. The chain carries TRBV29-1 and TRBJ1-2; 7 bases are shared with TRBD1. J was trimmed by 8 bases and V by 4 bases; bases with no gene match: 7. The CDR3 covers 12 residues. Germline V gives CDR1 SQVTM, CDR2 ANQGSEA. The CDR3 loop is CSVGGDSGGYTF. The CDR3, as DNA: TGCAGCGTTGGAGGGGACAGCGGAGGCTACACCTTC.

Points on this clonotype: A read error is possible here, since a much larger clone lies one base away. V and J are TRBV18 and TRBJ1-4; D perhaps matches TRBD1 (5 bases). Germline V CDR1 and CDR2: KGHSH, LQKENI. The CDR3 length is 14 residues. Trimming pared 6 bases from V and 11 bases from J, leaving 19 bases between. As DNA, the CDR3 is TGTGCCAGCTCTCTTCCTGGGACGGTCGAGAAACTGTTTTTT. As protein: CASSLPGTVEKLFF.

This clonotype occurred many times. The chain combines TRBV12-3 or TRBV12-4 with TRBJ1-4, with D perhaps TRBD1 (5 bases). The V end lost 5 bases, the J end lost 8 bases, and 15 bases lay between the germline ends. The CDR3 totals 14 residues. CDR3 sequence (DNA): TGTGCCAGCAGTGCAGGGTCGTTTAACGAAAAACTGTTTTTT. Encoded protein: CASSAGSFNEKLFF.

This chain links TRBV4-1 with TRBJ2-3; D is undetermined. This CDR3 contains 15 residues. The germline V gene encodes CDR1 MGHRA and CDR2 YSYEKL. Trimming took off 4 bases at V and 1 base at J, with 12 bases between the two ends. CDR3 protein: CASSPYSGGTDTQYF. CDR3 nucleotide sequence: TGCGCCAGCAGCCCTTATTCTGGAGGCACAGATACGCAGTATTTT.

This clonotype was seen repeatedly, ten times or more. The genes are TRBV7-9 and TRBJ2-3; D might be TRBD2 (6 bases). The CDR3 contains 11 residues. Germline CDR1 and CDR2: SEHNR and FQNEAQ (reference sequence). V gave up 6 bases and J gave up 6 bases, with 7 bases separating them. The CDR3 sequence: CASRGTDTQYF. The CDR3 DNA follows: TGTGCCAGCAGGGGGACTGATACGCAGTATTTT.